This TCR beta chain stems from a study of blood T cell repertoires in COVID-19. Study-level information: Acute and convalescent COVID-19 samples came from the United States, Italy and Spain. From T cells, B-cell-depleted T cells, or PBMCs came the material, which was cDNA or gDNA.

The CDR3 is 17 residues long. The ends lost 4 bases at V and 5 bases at J; junction bases unmatched: 11. CDR1 MDHEN and CDR2 SYDVKM come from the germline V gene. The authors' processing: Amplification of reference gene primers provided the estimated nucleated cell counts. Profiling relied on immunoSEQ multiplex PCR, and the TCRdb table lists in-frame clones only, not all of them. V and J calls and clone size follow that table, whereas D and trimming were derived from the DNA. The top ten clones hold 9.4% of a sample with 260,000 or so clones, approximately 91% of them seen once. This sequence joins TRBV28 and TRBJ2-5; 12 nucleotides line up with TRBD1. Sequenced input: peripheral blood. This clonotype was sampled from a man between 18 and 35 years old with active or convalescent COVID-19. CDR3 coding DNA: TGTGCCAGCAGTTCTGGGACAGGGGGCTCGAGGGGGGAGACCCAGTACTTC. As protein: CASSSGTGGSRGETQYF.